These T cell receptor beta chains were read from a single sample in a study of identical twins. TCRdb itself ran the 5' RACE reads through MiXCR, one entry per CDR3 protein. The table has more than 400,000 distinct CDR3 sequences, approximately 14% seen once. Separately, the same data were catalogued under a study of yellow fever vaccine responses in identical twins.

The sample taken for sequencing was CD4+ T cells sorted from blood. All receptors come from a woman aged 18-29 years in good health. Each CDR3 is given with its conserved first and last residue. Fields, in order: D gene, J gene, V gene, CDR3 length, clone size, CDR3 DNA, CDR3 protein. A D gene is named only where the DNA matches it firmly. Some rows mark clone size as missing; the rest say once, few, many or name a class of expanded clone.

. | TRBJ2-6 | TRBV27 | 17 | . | TGTGCCAGCAGTCCAAACCCCCACCGGGACCCTAAGGTCGTCCTGACTTTC | CASSPNPHRDPKVVLTF
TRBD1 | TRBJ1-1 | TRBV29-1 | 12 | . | TGCAGCACCCGACAGGGGGGGGCTGAAGCTTTCTTT | CSTRQGGAEAFF
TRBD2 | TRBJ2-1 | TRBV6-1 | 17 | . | TGTGCCAGCAGTGATATTGTGTTAGCGGGAGAAACGTTTGAGCAGTTCTTC | CASSDIVLAGETFEQFF
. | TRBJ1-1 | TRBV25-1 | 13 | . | TGTGCCAGTTCACGCAGGGTCTCGGCTGAAGCTTTCTTT | CASSRRVSAEAFF
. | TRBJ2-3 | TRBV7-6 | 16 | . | TGTGCCAGCAGCTTAGCCGGCAGCCAGTTAACAGATACGCAGTATTTT | CASSLAGSQLTDTQYF
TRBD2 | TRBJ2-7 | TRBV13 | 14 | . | TGTGCCAGCAGCCCCCGGAGCGGGACCTACGAGCAGTACTTC | CASSPRSGTYEQYF
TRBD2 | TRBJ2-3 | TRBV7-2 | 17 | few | TGTGCCAGACCTCTAGCGGGGGGCTCAATTAGCACAGATACGCAGTATTTT | CARPLAGGSISTDTQYF
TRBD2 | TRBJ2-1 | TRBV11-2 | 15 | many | TGTGCCAGCAGCTTTGCGGGGGGCCCCTACAATGAGCAGTTCTTC | CASSFAGGPYNEQFF
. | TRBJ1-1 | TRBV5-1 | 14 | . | TGCGCCAGCAGCCAGCAGGGGCGCCACACTGAAGCTTTCTTT | CASSQQGRHTEAFF
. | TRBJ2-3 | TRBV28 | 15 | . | TGTGCCAGCAGTCCCGGCTTTGAGGGCACAGATACGCAGTATTTT | CASSPGFEGTDTQYF
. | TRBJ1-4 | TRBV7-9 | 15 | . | TGTGCCAGCAGCTTATCCCTCGCAACTAATGAAAAACTGTTTTTT | CASSLSLATNEKLFF
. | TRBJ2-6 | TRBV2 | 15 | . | TGTGCCAGCACTATGGTCCGCTCTGGGGCCAACGTCCTGACTTTC | CASTMVRSGANVLTF
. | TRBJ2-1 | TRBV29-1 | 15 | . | TGCAGCGTTGAAGAGGCCCTAGCGAGATACAATGAGCAGTTCTTC | CSVEEALARYNEQFF
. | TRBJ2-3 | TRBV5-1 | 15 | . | TGCGCCAGCAGCTCGGACGGATCTAGCACAGATACGCAGTATTTT | CASSSDGSSTDTQYF
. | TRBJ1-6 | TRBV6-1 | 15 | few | TGTGCCAGCTACTCTGGAGTGGGTTCCGGGGCACCCCTCCACTTT | CASYSGVGSGAPLHF
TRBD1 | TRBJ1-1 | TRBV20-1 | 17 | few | TGCAGTGCACGGGGCTTGTGGGGACAGGAAGTGAACACTGAAGCTTTCTTT | CSARGLWGQEVNTEAFF
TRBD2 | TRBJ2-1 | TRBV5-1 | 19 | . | TGCGCCAGCAGTCCAGTAGCGGGAGGGTCAAGTAGGTCCTACAATGAGCAGTTCTTC | CASSPVAGGSSRSYNEQFF
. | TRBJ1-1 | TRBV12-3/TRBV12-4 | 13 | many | TGTGCCAGCAGTCGTCTAATGAACACTGAAGCTTTCTTT | CASSRLMNTEAFF
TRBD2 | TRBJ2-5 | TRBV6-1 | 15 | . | TGTGCCAGCATCCGACAAGCGGGAGCAGGAGAGACCCAGTACTTC | CASIRQAGAGETQYF
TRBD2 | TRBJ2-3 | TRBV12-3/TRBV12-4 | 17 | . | TGTGCCAGCAGTATCGGTTTTGGCGGGGGGTTCACAGATACGCAGTATTTT | CASSIGFGGGFTDTQYF
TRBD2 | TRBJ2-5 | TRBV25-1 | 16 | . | TGTGCCAGCAGTGAATTCTGGCCTAGCGGGGGTGAGACCCAGTACTTC | CASSEFWPSGGETQYF
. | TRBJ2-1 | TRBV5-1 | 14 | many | TGCGCCAGCAGCTCGCAAGGACCCTACAATGAGCAGTTCTTC | CASSSQGPYNEQFF
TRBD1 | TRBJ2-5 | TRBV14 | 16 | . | TGTGCCAGCAGCCAACTCTCCGGGACAGGGGGGGAGACCCAGTACTTC | CASSQLSGTGGETQYF
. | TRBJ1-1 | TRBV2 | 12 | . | TGTGCCACCAAATTGAAAGACACTGAAGCTTTCTTT | CATKLKDTEAFF
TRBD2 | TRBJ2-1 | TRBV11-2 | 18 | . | TGTGCCAGCAGCTTAGACCCCCCGGGACTAGCGGGAGTCAATGAGCAGTTCTTC | CASSLDPPGLAGVNEQFF
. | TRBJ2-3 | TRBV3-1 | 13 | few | TGTGCCAGCAGCCAAAATGTATGGGATACGCAGTATTTT | CASSQNVWDTQYF
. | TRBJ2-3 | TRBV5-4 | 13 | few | TGTGCCAGCGGCCACACGGGTACCGATACGCAGTATTTT | CASGHTGTDTQYF
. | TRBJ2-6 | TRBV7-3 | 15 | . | TGTGCCAGCAGCTTAACTTCTGCTGGGGCCAACGTCCTGACTTTC | CASSLTSAGANVLTF
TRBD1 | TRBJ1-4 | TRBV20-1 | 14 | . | TGCAGTGCTAGTGGGCAGGGGGCTCATGAAAAACTGTTTTTT | CSASGQGAHEKLFF
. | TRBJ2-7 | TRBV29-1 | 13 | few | TGCAGCGTGGTTCTCAGCGCAACCTACGAGCAGTACTTC | CSVVLSATYEQYF
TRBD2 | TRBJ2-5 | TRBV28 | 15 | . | TGTGCCAGCAGTTTACCTGGCGGGGGGCAAGAGACCCAGTACTTC | CASSLPGGGQETQYF
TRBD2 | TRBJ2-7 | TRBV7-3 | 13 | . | TGTGCCAGCAGCTTAAGTCTAGCGGGCGAGCAGTACTTC | CASSLSLAGEQYF
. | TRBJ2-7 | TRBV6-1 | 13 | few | TGTGCCAGCATCCGACAGACCCACTACGAGCAGTACTTC | CASIRQTHYEQYF